This entry lists 8 T cell receptor beta chains sequenced from one sample in a study of PD-L1 blockade in urothelial cancer (dated by TCRdb to about 2017). In light of the paper, this sample's time point label describes: pretreatment peripheral blood. Libraries were prepared through the immunoSEQ multiplex PCR assay. Drawn from immuneACCESS, this table holds only the in-frame rearrangements with V and J called that TCRdb kept. Clones are partly lost; checked studies trace under half to an unresolved V gene and leave the rest unexplained. The sample table holds tens of thousands of clones, of which roughly 84% were seen once. The ten largest clones represent around a tenth of the sample. The sample consisted of PBMCs, taken around atezolizumab (anti-PD-L1) treatment. These receptors were collected from a woman in her seventies with urothelial cancer.

This clone has just a few counts. The chain joins TRBV2 to TRBJ1-2; D gene ambiguous. Germline V lookup: CDR1 SNHLY, CDR2 FYNNEI. The CDR3 sequence is 12 residues long. V was trimmed by 6 bases and J by 8 bases, leaving 13 bases between them. The CDR3 loop is CASSGVLGGYTF. Here the CDR3 DNA reads TGTGCCAGCAGCGGAGTCCTAGGAGGCTACACCTTC.

The chain uses TRBV7-3 and TRBJ1-1; a possible D gene is TRBD1 (5 bases). Germline assignment: CDR1 SGHTA and CDR2 FQGTGA. With 1 base removed from V and 1 base from J, the gap between germline ends came to 22 bases. The CDR3 contains 19 residues. DNA of the CDR3: TGTGCCAGCAGCTTAAGGGGGGAGGGTGTGAAACCCGCGAACACTGAAGCTTTCTTT. It translates to CASSLRGEGVKPANTEAFF. Together with reference TRBV7-3 and TRBJ1-1, the CDR3 gives the full variable domain: GAGVSQTPSNKVTEKGKYVELRCDPISGHTALYWYRQSLGQGPEFLIYFQGTGAADDSGLPNDRFFAVRPEGSVSTLKIQRTERGDSAVYLCASSLRGEGVKPANTEAFFGQGTRLTVV.

The chain uses TRBV5-6 and TRBJ2-1; no firm D call. The CDR3 runs 12 residues. Germline lookup yields CDR1 SGHDT and CDR2 YYEEEE. V was trimmed by 3 bases and J by 6 bases, leaving 7 bases between them. This chain's CDR3 is CASSSYPNEQFF. CDR3 nucleotides: TGTGCCAGCAGCTCCTACCCCAATGAGCAGTTCTTC.

This clone has a single count. This chain joins TRBV28 and TRBJ2-2; possibly TRBD1 for D (6 bases). Trimming took 8 bases from V and 4 from J, leaving 11 bases between them. The CDR3 runs to 13 residues. Looked up from germline, CDR1 is MDHEN and CDR2 is SYDVKM. The CDR3, as DNA: TGTGCCAGCTCAGGGGCAGGCACCGGGGAGCTGTTTTTT. It is translated as CASSGAGTGELFF.

This chain links TRBV6-6 with TRBJ2-3, with TRBD1 as a possible D gene (6 bases). This CDR3 region has 16 residues. The V gene's germline CDR1 is MNHNY and CDR2 SVGAGI (reference sequence). With 7 bases removed from V and 2 bases from J, the gap between germline ends came to 19 bases. The CDR3 region has the DNA TGTGCCAGCACTATATCCCCGGACAGTTTCACAGATACGCAGTATTTT. Its translation: CASTISPDSFTDTQYF.

The rearrangement links TRBV7-2 to TRBJ2-1; 12 nucleotides align to TRBD2. The CDR3 loop spans 16 amino acids. Germline V gene data show CDR1 as SGHTA and CDR2 as FQGNSA. V dropped 5 bases and J dropped 8; count of bases not matched to a gene: 10. CDR3 sequence (DNA): TGTGCCAGCAGCGCCCTAGCGGGGGGGCCTCTCCATGAGCAGTTCTTC. The encoded protein is CASSALAGGPLHEQFF. Complete variable domain (other parts from reference TRBV7-2 and TRBJ2-1): GAGVSQSPSNKVTEKGKDVELRCDPISGHTALYWYRQSLGQGLEFLIYFQGNSAPDKSGLPSDRFSAERTGGSVSTLTIQRTQQEDSAVYLCASSALAGGPLHEQFFGPGTRLTVL.

J is TRBJ2-7 and V is TRBV5-1; D is undetermined. Trimming pared 0 bases from V and 2 bases from J, leaving 15 bases between. Germline V lookup: CDR1 SGHRS, CDR2 YFSETQ. This CDR3 region has 16 residues. The CDR3 DNA follows: TGCGCCAGCAGCTTGGCGCTGGTACGGAGTACCTACGAGCAGTACTTC. It encodes CASSLALVRSTYEQYF. Filled out from reference TRBV5-1 and TRBJ2-7, the complete variable domain reads KAGVTQTPRYLIKTRGQQVTLSCSPISGHRSVSWYQQTPGQGLQFLFEYFSETQRNKGNFPGRFSGRQFSNSRSEMNVSTLELGDSALYLCASSLALVRSTYEQYFGPGTRLTVT.

This chain uses TRBV12-5 with TRBJ2-3; 8 nucleotides line up with TRBD1. With V trimmed by 1 base and J by 5 bases, 5 bases remained unmatched. This CDR3 has 15 residues. From germline, CDR1 is LGHNT and CDR2 FRNRAP. The CDR3 sequence is CASGLGQGARDTQYF. The CDR3 DNA is TGTGCTAGTGGTTTGGGCCAGGGGGCAAGAGATACGCAGTATTTT.